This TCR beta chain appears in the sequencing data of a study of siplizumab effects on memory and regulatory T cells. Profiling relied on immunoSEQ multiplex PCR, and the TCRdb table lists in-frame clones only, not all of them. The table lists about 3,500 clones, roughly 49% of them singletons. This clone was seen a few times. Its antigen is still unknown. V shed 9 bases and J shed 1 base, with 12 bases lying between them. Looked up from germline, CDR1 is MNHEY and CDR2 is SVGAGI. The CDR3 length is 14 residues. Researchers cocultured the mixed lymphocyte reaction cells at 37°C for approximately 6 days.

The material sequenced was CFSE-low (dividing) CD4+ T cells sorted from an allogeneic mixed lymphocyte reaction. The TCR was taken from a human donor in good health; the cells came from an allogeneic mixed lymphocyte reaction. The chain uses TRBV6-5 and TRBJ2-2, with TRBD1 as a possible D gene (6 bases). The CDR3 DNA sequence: TGTGCCAGTACGGACAGAATGAACACCGGGGAGCTGTTTTTT. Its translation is CASTDRMNTGELFF.